This T cell receptor (beta chain) is drawn from a study of identical twins. This clonotype was observed a few times. No antigen is known for it. Study-wide points: Out-of-frame alpha sequences shared by twins were enriched for low generation probability. Beta out-of-frame sequences showed weaker excess sharing between twins.

The length of the CDR3 is 14 residues. The V and J ends lost 7 bases and 4 bases, in that order; junction bases with no gene match: 7. CDR1 and CDR2 from the germline V gene are SEHNR and FQNEAQ (reference sequence). Healthy Caucasian donors formed the entire cohort. One entry per CDR3 protein results from TCRdb running MiXCR on the 5' RACE reads. The data contain some 260,000 distinct CDR3 sequences, over 11% of them singletons. The sequence came from a woman between 18 and 29 years old in good health. The V gene is TRBV7-9, the J gene TRBJ2-1; 7 nucleotides match TRBD2. Material for sequencing was memory (CD45RO+) T cells sorted from blood. CDR3 bases: TGTGCCAGCACCCCGGCTAGCGGATACAATGAGCAGTTCTTC. Its protein is CASTPASGYNEQFF.